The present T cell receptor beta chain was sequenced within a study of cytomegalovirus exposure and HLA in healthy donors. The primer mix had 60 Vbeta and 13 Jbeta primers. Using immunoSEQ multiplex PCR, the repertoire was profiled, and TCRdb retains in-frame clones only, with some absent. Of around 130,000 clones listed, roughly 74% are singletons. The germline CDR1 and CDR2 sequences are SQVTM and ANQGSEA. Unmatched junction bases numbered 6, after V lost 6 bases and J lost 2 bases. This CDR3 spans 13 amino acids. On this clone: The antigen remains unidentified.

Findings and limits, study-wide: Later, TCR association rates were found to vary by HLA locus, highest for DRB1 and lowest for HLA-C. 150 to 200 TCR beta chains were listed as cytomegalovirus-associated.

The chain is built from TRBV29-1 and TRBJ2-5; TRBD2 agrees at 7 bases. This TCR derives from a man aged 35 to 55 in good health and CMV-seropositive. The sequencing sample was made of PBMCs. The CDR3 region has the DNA TGCAGCGTCCCGGGACTACCGCAAGAGACCCAGTACTTC. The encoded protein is CSVPGLPQETQYF.